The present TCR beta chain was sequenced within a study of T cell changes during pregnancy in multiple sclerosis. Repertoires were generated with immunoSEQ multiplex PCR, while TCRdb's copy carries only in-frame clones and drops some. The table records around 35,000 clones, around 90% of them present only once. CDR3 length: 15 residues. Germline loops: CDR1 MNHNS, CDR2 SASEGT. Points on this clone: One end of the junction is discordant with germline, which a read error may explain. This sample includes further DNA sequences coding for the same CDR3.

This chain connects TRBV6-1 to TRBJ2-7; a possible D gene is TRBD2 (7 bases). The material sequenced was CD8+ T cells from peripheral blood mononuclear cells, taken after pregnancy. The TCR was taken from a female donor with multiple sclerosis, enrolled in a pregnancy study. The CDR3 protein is CASSEAAGASYEQYF. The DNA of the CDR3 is TGTGCCAGCAGCGAAGCGGCGGGGGCCTCCTACGAGCAGTACTTC.